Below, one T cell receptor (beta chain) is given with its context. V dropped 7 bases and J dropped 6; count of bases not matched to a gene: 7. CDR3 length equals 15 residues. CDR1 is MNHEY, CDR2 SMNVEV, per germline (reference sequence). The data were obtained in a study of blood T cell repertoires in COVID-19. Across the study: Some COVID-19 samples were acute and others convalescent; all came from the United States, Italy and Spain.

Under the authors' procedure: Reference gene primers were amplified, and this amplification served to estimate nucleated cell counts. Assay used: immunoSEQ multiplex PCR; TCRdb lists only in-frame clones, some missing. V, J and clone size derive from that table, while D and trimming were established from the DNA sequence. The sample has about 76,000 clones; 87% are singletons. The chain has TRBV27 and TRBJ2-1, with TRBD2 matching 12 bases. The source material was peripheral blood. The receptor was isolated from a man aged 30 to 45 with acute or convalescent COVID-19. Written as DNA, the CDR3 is TGTGCCAGCACCCCGGGACTAGCGGGCCCCAATGAGCAGTTCTTC. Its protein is CASTPGLAGPNEQFF.